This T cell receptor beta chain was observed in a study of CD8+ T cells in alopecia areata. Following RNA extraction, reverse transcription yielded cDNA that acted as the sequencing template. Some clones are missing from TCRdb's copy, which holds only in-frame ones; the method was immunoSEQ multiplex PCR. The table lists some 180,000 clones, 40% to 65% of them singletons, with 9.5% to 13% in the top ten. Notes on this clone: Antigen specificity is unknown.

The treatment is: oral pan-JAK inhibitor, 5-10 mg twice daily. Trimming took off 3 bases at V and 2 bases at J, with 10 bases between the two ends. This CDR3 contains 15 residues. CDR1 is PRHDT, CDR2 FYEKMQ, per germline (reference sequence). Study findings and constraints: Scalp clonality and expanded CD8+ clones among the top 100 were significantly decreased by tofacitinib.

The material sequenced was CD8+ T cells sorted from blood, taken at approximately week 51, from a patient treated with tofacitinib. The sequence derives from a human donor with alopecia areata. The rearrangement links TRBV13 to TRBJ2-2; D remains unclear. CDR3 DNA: TGTGCCAGCAGCTTCCTTCACGGTAACACCGGGGAGCTGTTTTTT. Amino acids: CASSFLHGNTGELFF.